This TCR beta chain was sequenced for a study of blood T cells in healthy people across ages. Overall study findings and caveats: With age, beta diversity per million T cells declined roughly linearly, significantly by 30 to 40. PBMCs left unsorted prevented a conclusive naive versus antigen-experienced comparison. Long-lived donors had more naive CD4+ cells and higher diversity than aged donors.

This clonotype was detected a few times. Its specificity is not known. Every participating donor contributed about 10 milliliters of peripheral blood through a draw. Next came a second PCR, run for about 7 to 11 cycles, which used a sample-barcoded 5' primer along with a J-beta primer mix. One entry per CDR3 protein, called by TCRdb with MiXCR from the 5' RACE reads. The sample consists of roughly 1.9 million distinct CDR3 sequences, roughly two fifths of them appearing once. In germline, CDR1 is LGHNA, CDR2 YSLEER. V was clipped by 1 base and J by 8 bases, with 17 bases between them. The CDR3 sequence is 16 residues long.

The receptor was isolated from a human donor in good health. Sequenced material: blood. The chain has TRBV4-3 and TRBJ1-4; D remains ambiguous. For the CDR3, the DNA is TGCGCCAGCAGCCAAGTCGGCCGGGAGATATCGGAAAAACTGTTTTTT. It codes for CASSQVGREISEKLFF.